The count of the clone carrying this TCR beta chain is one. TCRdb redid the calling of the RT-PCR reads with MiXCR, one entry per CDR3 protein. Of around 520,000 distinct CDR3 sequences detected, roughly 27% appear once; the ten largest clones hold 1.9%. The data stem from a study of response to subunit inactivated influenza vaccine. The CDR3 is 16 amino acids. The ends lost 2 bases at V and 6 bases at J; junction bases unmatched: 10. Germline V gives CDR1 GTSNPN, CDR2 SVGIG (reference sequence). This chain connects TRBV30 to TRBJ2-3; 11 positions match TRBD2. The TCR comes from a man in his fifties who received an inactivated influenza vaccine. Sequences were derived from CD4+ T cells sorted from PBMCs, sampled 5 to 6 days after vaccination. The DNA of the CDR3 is TGTGCCTGGAGTTGGGGGACTAGCGGAACCACCGATACGCAGTATTTT. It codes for CAWSWGTSGTTDTQYF.